What follows describes a single TCR beta chain. The sample originates from a study of early T cells in non-severe SARS-CoV-2 infection. The V end lost 0 bases, the J end lost 0 bases, and 5 bases lay between the germline ends. Per the germline V gene, CDR1 is LNHNV and CDR2 is YYDKDF (reference sequence). The CDR3 length is 14 residues. From the 5' RACE reads, TCRdb called clonotypes with MiXCR, one entry per CDR3 protein. Here the sample spans over 30,000 distinct CDR3 sequences, more than 5% being singletons. The sequenced material came from whole blood. The sequence was obtained from an adult who was a healthcare worker with PCR-confirmed SARS-CoV-2 infection or an uninfected control (not recorded which). The gene calls are TRBV15 and TRBJ1-1; D is undetermined. The CDR3 sequence: CATSRDPVNTEAFF. For the CDR3, the DNA is TGTGCCACCAGCAGAGATCCGGTGAACACTGAAGCTTTCTTT. Together with reference TRBV15 and TRBJ1-1, the CDR3 gives the full variable domain: DAMVIQNPRYQVTQFGKPVTLSCSQTLNHNVMYWYQQKSSQAPKLLFHYYDKDFNNEADTPDNFQSRRPNTSFCFLDIRSPGLGDTAMYLCATSRDPVNTEAFFGQGTRLTVV.